Below, one T cell receptor (beta chain) is given with its context. What it binds is unknown. This entry belongs to a study of early T cells in non-severe SARS-CoV-2 infection. About the study: The chains were unpaired, and the sequenced material was bulk RNA from unsorted whole blood. Study-level points and caveats: The VDJdb matching leaned toward anti-spike CD8 responses and overlooked private and CD4 specificities.

MiXCR, applied by TCRdb to the 5' RACE reads, yields one record per CDR3 protein. Of roughly 46,000 distinct CDR3 sequences listed, around 10% are singletons. The CDR3 spans 14 residues. V was shortened by 5 bases and J by 5 bases, with 15 bases between the two germline ends. CDR1 and CDR2 (germline): SGHTA, FQGNSA. The input for sequencing was whole blood, taken at baseline. The clonotype was recovered from an adult who was a healthcare worker with PCR-confirmed SARS-CoV-2 infection or an uninfected control (not recorded which). The chain employs TRBV7-2 and TRBJ1-2; D remains unclear. The DNA for the CDR3 is TGTGCCAGCAGCCCCTCCCGGCGCGAATATGGCTACACCTTC. Translating gives CASSPSRREYGYTF. The full variable domain, its missing parts supplied by reference TRBV7-2 and TRBJ1-2, is GAGVSQSPSNKVTEKGKDVELRCDPISGHTALYWYRQSLGQGLEFLIYFQGNSAPDKSGLPSDRFSAERTGGSVSTLTIQRTQQEDSAVYLCASSPSRREYGYTFGSGTRLTVV.